In its sample, the clone carrying this T cell receptor (beta chain) was seen many times. The library protocol tagged individual cDNA molecules with unique molecular identifiers. TCRdb fed the 5' RACE reads into MiXCR, producing one record per CDR3 protein. The table records tens of thousands of distinct CDR3 sequences, roughly 15% of them present only once. This sample was included in a study of early T cells in non-severe SARS-CoV-2 infection. Turning to the study itself: Chains stayed unpaired after sequencing of bulk RNA from unsorted whole blood.

Trimming removed 1 base from V and 12 bases from J; junction bases left unmatched: 4. Germline-derived CDR1 and CDR2 are LGHDT and YNNKEL (reference sequence). The CDR3 contains 13 residues. Sequencing was performed on whole blood, taken at baseline. The clonotype was recovered from an adult who was a healthcare worker with PCR-confirmed SARS-CoV-2 infection or an uninfected control (not recorded which). The chain uses TRBV3-1 and TRBJ2-1, with 9 bases identical to TRBD1. This CDR3 is CASSQGTGDRQFF. The DNA of the CDR3 is TGTGCCAGCAGCCAAGGGACAGGGGATCGGCAGTTCTTC.